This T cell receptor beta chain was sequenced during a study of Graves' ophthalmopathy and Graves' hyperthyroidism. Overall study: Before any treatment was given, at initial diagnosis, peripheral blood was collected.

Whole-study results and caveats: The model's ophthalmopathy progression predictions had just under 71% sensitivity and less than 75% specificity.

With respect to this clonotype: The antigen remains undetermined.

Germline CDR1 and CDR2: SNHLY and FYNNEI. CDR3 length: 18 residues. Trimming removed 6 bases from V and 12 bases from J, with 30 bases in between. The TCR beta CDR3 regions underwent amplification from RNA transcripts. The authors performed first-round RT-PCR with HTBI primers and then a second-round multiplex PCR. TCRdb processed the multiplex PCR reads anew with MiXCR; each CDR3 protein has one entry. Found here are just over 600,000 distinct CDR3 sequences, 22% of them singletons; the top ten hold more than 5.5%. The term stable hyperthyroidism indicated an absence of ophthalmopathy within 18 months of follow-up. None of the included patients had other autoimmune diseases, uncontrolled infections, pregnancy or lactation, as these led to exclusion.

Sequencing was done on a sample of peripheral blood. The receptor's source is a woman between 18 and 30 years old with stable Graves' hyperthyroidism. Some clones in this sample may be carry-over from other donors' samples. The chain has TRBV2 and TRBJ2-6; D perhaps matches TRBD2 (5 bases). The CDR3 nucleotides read TGTGCCAGCAGGGCTGGCGGAGGAGGTAGCTCTGGGGTCATCGTCCTGACTTTC. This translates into CASRAGGGGSSGVIVLTF.